The rows below give T cell receptor beta chains drawn from one sample of a study of T cell repertoires in cytomegalovirus infection. The antigens these receptors bind are not known. One entry per CDR3 protein results from TCRdb running MiXCR on the reads. The table includes more than 110,000 distinct CDR3 sequences, about 31% detected once. The starting material was CD8+ T cells from cultured PBMCs, obtained from culture after CMV antigen stimulation. The receptor source for this set is a human donor in good health (CMV status not recorded). Some clones in this sample may be carry-over from other donors' samples. Each CDR3 is given with its conserved first and last residue. A D gene is named only where the DNA matches it firmly. The listing skips clone size in some rows; elsewhere it reads once, few, many or a size class.

V gene: TRBV11-1
D gene: TRBD2
J gene: TRBJ2-2
clone size: -
CDR3 length: 18
CDR3 protein: CASTPGLAGASNTGELFF
CDR3 DNA: TGTGCCAGCACCCCTGGACTAGCGGGGGCCTCGAACACCGGGGAGCTGTTTTTT

V gene: TRBV7-6
D gene: -
J gene: TRBJ1-6
clone size: many
CDR3 length: 15
CDR3 protein: CASSLDSSYNSPLHF
CDR3 DNA: TGTGCCAGCAGCTTAGATAGCTCCTATAATTCACCCCTCCACTTT

V gene: TRBV12-3/TRBV12-4
D gene: TRBD2
J gene: TRBJ2-7
clone size: -
CDR3 length: 17
CDR3 protein: CASSSGLAGGRSYEQYF
CDR3 DNA: TGTGCCAGCAGTTCGGGACTAGCGGGGGGGCGCTCCTACGAGCAGTACTTC

V gene: TRBV6-2/TRBV6-3
D gene: -
J gene: TRBJ2-7
clone size: once
CDR3 length: 13
CDR3 protein: CASSYSDSYEQNF
CDR3 DNA: TGTGCCAGCAGTTACTCAGACAGCTACGAGCAGAACTTC

V gene: TRBV6-5
D gene: -
J gene: TRBJ2-2
clone size: many
CDR3 length: 14
CDR3 protein: CASSPHTLARELFF
CDR3 DNA: TGTGCCAGCAGCCCTCACACCCTAGCGCGGGAGCTGTTTTTT

V gene: TRBV12-3/TRBV12-4
D gene: -
J gene: TRBJ1-5
clone size: -
CDR3 length: 15
CDR3 protein: CASSSSDRGIQPQHF
CDR3 DNA: -

V gene: TRBV19
D gene: TRBD2
J gene: TRBJ2-5
clone size: -
CDR3 length: 15
CDR3 protein: CASSLAGVRRETQYF
CDR3 DNA: TGTGCCAGTAGTTTAGCGGGGGTCAGAAGGGAGACCCAGTACTTC

V gene: TRBV12-3/TRBV12-4
D gene: -
J gene: TRBJ2-7
clone size: -
CDR3 length: 13
CDR3 protein: CASSPWRDYEQYF
CDR3 DNA: TGTGCCAGCAGTCCGTGGAGGGACTACGAGCAGTACTTC

V gene: TRBV20-1
D gene: -
J gene: TRBJ1-6
clone size: many
CDR3 length: 14
CDR3 protein: CSARDLDTWSPLHF
CDR3 DNA: TGCAGTGCTAGAGATCTGGACACTTGGTCACCCCTCCACTTT

V gene: TRBV7-9
D gene: -
J gene: TRBJ2-3
clone size: -
CDR3 length: 14
CDR3 protein: CASKGVARADTQYF
CDR3 DNA: TGTGCCAGCAAAGGGGTAGCCCGGGCAGATACGCAGTATTTT

V gene: TRBV7-7
D gene: -
J gene: TRBJ2-3
clone size: many
CDR3 length: 14
CDR3 protein: CASSLDLGSDTQYF
CDR3 DNA: TGTGCCAGCAGCTTAGACCTCGGGTCGGATACGCAGTATTTT

V gene: TRBV12-3/TRBV12-4
D gene: -
J gene: TRBJ2-7
clone size: few
CDR3 length: 15
CDR3 protein: CASSLGGGPLDEQYF
CDR3 DNA: TGTGCCAGCAGTTTGGGAGGGGGTCCTCTTGACGAGCAGTACTTC

V gene: TRBV12-3/TRBV12-4
D gene: -
J gene: TRBJ1-3
clone size: few
CDR3 length: 14
CDR3 protein: CASRVGSSGNTIYF
CDR3 DNA: TGTGCCAGCAGGGTCGGGAGCTCTGGAAACACCATATATTTT

V gene: TRBV7-9
D gene: TRBD1
J gene: TRBJ2-2
clone size: -
CDR3 length: 16
CDR3 protein: CASSPDRGRGTGELFF
CDR3 DNA: TGTGCCAGCAGCCCGGACAGGGGGCGCGGCACCGGGGAGCTGTTTTTT

V gene: TRBV6-2/TRBV6-3
D gene: -
J gene: TRBJ1-2
clone size: -
CDR3 length: 11
CDR3 protein: CATRGGAGYTF
CDR3 DNA: TGTGCCACCCGAGGGGGGGCTGGCTACACCTTC

V gene: TRBV19
D gene: -
J gene: TRBJ2-7
clone size: few
CDR3 length: 13
CDR3 protein: CASSPGPGAEQYF
CDR3 DNA: TGTGCCAGTAGCCCAGGCCCCGGGGCCGAGCAGTACTTC

V gene: TRBV6-6
D gene: TRBD1
J gene: TRBJ1-1
clone size: few
CDR3 length: 18
CDR3 protein: CASSDSVAGTGVHTEAFF
CDR3 DNA: TGTGCCAGCAGTGATAGTGTAGCCGGGACAGGGGTTCACACTGAAGCTTTCTTT

V gene: TRBV6-8
D gene: -
J gene: TRBJ2-1
clone size: -
CDR3 length: 15
CDR3 protein: CASSQLGGARNEQFF
CDR3 DNA: TGTGCCAGCAGTCAGCTGGGGGGGGCGAGGAATGAGCAGTTCTTC

V gene: TRBV7-6
D gene: -
J gene: TRBJ2-2
clone size: many
CDR3 length: 17
CDR3 protein: CASSPKLRDHSGGELFF
CDR3 DNA: TGTGCCAGCAGCCCCAAATTACGGGACCACTCAGGAGGGGAGCTGTTTTTT

V gene: TRBV7-9
D gene: -
J gene: TRBJ2-6
clone size: -
CDR3 length: 14
CDR3 protein: CASTSFSGANVLTF
CDR3 DNA: TGTGCCAGCACCTCATTCTCTGGGGCCAACGTCCTGACTTTC